The subject of this entry is one T cell receptor (beta chain). Its antigen is still unknown. The entry originates in a study of Ad26.COV2.S vaccination and SARS-CoV-2 variants. Sample treatment: roughly 19 received Ad26.COV2.S at low or high dose, single or two shots; 5 received placebo; per-sample allocation not given. Each sample was drawn 63 days after the first injection (of vaccine or placebo). Donation was by an adult aged 18-55 years who was in Boston. The V gene lost 4 bases and the J gene lost 0 bases, with 7 bases spanning the gap. Germline values: CDR1 LNHDA, CDR2 SQIVND (reference sequence). There are 14 residues in the CDR3. Points from the study as a whole: Vaccine recipients and placebo recipients showed similar non-spike TCR breadth.

This table comes from immunoSEQ multiplex PCR, and its TCRdb copy is limited to in-frame clones, with some not included. The data show around 500,000 clones, with 89% seen just once and around 1.8% held by the top ten. This TCR came from a person between 18 and 65 years old who received the Ad26.COV2.S COVID-19 vaccine or a placebo. Sequenced here: peripheral blood, sampled in a trial of Ad26.COV2.S vaccine versus placebo. The rearrangement links TRBV19 to TRBJ1-3; maybe TRBD1 (6 bases). The CDR3 protein is CASSKTGSGNTIYF. CDR3 DNA sequence: TGTGCCAGTAGTAAGACAGGCTCTGGAAACACCATATATTTT.